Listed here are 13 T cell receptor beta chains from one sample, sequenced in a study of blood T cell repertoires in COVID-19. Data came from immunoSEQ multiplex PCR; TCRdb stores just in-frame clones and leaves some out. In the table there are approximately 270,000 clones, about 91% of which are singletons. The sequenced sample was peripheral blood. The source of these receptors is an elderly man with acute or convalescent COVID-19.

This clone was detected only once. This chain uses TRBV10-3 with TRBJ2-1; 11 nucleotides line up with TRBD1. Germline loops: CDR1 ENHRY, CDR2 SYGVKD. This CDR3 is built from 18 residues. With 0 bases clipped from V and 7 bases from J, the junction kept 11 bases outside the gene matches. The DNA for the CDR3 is TGTGCCATCAGTGAGTCAAGTCCAGCAGGGACAGGGGGAAATGAGCAGTTCTTC. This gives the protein CAISESSPAGTGGNEQFF.

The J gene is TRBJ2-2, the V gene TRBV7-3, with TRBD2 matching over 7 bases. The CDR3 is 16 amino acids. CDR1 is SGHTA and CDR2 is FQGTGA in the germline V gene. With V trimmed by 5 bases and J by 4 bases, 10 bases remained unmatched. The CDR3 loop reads CASSTTSSGPTGELFF. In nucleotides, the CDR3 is TGTGCCAGCAGCACAACCTCTAGCGGCCCCACCGGGGAGCTGTTTTTT.

In DNA, the CDR3 is TGTGCCAGCAGCTTAGATATTAGCGGGGCCTACGAGCAGTACTTC. This gives the protein CASSLDISGAYEQYF. This chain connects TRBV7-9 to TRBJ2-7; TRBD2 matches 8 bases. Germline CDR1 reads SEHNR; CDR2 reads FQNEAQ (reference sequence). The CDR3 covers 15 residues. The trim removed 1 base at V and 2 bases at J, leaving 4 bases unmatched. Combining the CDR3 with reference TRBV7-9 and TRBJ2-7 gives the whole variable domain DTGVSQNPRHKITKRGQNVTFRCDPISEHNRLYWYRQTLGQGPEFLTYFQNEAQLEKSRLLSDRFSAERPKGSFSTLEIQRTEQGDSAMYLCASSLDISGAYEQYFGPGTRLTVT.

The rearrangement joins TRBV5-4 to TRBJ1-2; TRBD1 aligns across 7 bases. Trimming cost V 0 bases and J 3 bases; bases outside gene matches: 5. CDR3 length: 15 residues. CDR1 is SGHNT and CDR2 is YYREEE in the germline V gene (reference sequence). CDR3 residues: CASSLAVDRDYGYTF. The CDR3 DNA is TGTGCCAGCAGCTTGGCCGTCGACAGGGACTATGGCTACACCTTC.

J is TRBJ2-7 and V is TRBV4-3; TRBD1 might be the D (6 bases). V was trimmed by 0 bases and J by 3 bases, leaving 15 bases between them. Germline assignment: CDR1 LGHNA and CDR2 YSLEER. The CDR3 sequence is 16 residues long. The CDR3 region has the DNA TGCGCCAGCAGCCAAGACAGGACAGACCTAGGCTACGAGCAGTACTTC. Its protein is CASSQDRTDLGYEQYF.

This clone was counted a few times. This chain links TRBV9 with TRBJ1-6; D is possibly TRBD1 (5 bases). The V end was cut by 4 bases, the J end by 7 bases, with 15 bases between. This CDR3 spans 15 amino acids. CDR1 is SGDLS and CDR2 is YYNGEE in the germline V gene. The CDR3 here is CASSPAGDSNSPLHF. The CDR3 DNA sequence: TGTGCCAGCAGCCCGGCGGGGGATTCAAATTCACCCCTCCACTTT.

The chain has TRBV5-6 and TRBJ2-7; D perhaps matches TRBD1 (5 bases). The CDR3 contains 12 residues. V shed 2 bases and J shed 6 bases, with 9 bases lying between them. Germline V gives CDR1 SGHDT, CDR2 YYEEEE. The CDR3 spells CASSFAGFEQYF. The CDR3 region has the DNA TGTGCCAGCAGCTTTGCAGGGTTCGAGCAGTACTTC.

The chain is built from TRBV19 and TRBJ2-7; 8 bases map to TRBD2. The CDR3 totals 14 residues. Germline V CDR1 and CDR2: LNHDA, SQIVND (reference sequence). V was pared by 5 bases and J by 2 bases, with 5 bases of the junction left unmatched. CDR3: CASSVSGGPYEQYF. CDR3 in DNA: TGTGCCAGTAGTGTGTCGGGGGGGCCCTACGAGCAGTACTTC.

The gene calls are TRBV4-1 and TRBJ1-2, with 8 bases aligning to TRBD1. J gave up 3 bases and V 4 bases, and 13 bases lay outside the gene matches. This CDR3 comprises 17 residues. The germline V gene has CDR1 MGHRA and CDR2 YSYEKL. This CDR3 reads CASSLRQGQSLDYGYTF. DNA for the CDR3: TGCGCCAGCAGCCTCCGACAGGGGCAGAGTTTGGACTATGGCTACACCTTC.

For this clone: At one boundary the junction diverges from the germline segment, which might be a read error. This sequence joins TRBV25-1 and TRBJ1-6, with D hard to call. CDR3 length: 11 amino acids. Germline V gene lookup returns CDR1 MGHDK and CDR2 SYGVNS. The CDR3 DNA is TGTGCCAGCAGTGACGGACTCTATCTTTACTTT. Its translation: CASSDGLYLYF.

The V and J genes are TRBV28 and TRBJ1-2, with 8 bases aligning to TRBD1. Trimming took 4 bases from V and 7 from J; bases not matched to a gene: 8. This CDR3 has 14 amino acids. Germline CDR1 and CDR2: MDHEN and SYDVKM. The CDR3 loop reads CASSSGGARLGYTF. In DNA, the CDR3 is TGTGCCAGCAGTTCAGGGGGCGCCCGCCTTGGCTACACCTTC.

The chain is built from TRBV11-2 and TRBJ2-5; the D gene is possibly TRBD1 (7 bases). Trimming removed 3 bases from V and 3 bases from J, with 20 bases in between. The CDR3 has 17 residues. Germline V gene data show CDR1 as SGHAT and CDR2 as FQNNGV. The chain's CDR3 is CASSFSTGRGSEETQYF. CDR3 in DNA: TGTGCCAGCAGCTTTTCGACAGGGCGGGGTAGTGAAGAGACCCAGTACTTC.

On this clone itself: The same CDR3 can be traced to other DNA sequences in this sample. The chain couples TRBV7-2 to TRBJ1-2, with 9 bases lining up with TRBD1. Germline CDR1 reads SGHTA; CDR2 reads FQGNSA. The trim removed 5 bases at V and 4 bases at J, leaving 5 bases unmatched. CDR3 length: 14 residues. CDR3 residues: CASSPGQGVYGYTF. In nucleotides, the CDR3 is TGTGCCAGCAGCCCGGGACAGGGAGTCTATGGCTACACCTTC.